Listed here are 30 T cell receptor beta chains from one sample, sequenced in a study of blood T cell repertoires in COVID-19. Using immunoSEQ multiplex PCR, the repertoire was profiled, and TCRdb retains in-frame clones only, with some absent. The table includes 300,000 to 350,000 clones, roughly 85% detected once. The specimen sequenced was PBMCs or T cells enriched from blood (not recorded which). The receptors shown here come from a woman in her 40s with acute COVID-19.

A few counts support this clone. J is TRBJ1-5 and V is TRBV7-2; no definite D call. V was cut by 4 bases and J by 0 bases, with 7 bases left in between. Looked up from germline, CDR1 is SGHTA and CDR2 is FQGNSA. The CDR3 runs to 14 residues. CDR3 sequence reads: CASSSQYSNQPQHF. In DNA form, the CDR3 reads TGTGCCAGCAGCTCTCAGTATAGCAATCAGCCCCAGCATTTT. Looking up the rest from reference TRBV7-2 and TRBJ1-5 gives the full variable domain: GAGVSQSPSNKVTEKGKDVELRCDPISGHTALYWYRQSLGQGLEFLIYFQGNSAPDKSGLPSDRFSAERTGGSVSTLTIQRTQQEDSAVYLCASSSQYSNQPQHFGDGTRLSIL.

This sequence joins TRBV4-3 and TRBJ1-6; D remains unclear. The germline CDR1 and CDR2 sequences are LGHNA and YSLEER. This CDR3 is built from 20 residues. Trimming took off 0 bases at V and 5 bases at J, with 23 bases between the two ends. CDR3 nucleotides: TGCGCCAGCAGCCAAGATCCTTTGAGTCGTCTTTACGTAGATAATTCACCCCTCCACTTT. Encoded protein: CASSQDPLSRLYVDNSPLHF.

This clone has only one observation. The J gene is TRBJ2-7, the V gene TRBV9; 9 nucleotides match TRBD1. The junction had 4 bases not matched to a gene; V was cut back by 3 bases and J by 6 bases. CDR1 and CDR2 from the germline V gene are SGDLS and YYNGEE. The CDR3 spans 13 residues. The CDR3 DNA reads as TGTGCCAGCAGCGGACAGGGGGTTAGCGAGCAGTACTTC. This encodes CASSGQGVSEQYF.

V is TRBV21-1 and J is TRBJ2-2; the listed D gene, TRBD2, was not tested against the DNA. TRBV21-1 has pseudogene status. The CDR3 is 15 residues long. The CDR3 sequence: CASSNITSCTGELFF. CDR3 in DNA: TGTGCCAGCAGCAATATCACTAGCTGCACCGGGGAGCTGTTTTTT.

J is TRBJ2-3 and V is TRBV27; 9 nucleotides align to TRBD2. V dropped 2 bases and J dropped 5; count of bases not matched to a gene: 11. The CDR3 contains 17 residues. The germline gives CDR1 MNHEY, CDR2 SMNVEV (reference sequence). The CDR3 region is CASSLVPGGGAGDTQYF. The CDR3 DNA reads TGTGCCAGCAGTTTAGTCCCTGGCGGGGGGGCGGGAGATACGCAGTATTTT.

This clone appeared a single time. The chain combines TRBV19 with TRBJ1-5; D gene uncertain. Germline CDR1 LNHDA, CDR2 SQIVND (reference sequence). The ends were cut back, 8 bases at V and 4 bases at J, with 12 bases in the middle. This CDR3 spans 13 amino acids. The CDR3 loop is CASRWRENQPQHF. In DNA, the CDR3 is TGTGCCAGTCGGTGGAGAGAAAATCAGCCCCAGCATTTT.

The chain combines TRBV7-9 with TRBJ2-3; possibly TRBD1 for D (5 bases). This CDR3 is 16 amino acids long. Trimming took off 1 base at V and 1 base at J, with 12 bases between the two ends. Germline V gene sequence: CDR1 SEHNR, CDR2 FQNEAQ (reference sequence). The CDR3 reads CASSLDRQTGTDTQYF. CDR3 bases: TGTGCCAGCAGCTTAGATCGACAGACAGGCACAGATACGCAGTATTTT.

The CDR3 DNA is TGTGCCAGCAGTGTTGACAGGGGGCTGTCGGGTCGGCTCTATGGCTACACCTTC. Translation gives CASSVDRGLSGRLYGYTF. The chain employs TRBV6-1 and TRBJ1-2; 10 bases line up with TRBD1. Germline V gene sequence: CDR1 MNHNS, CDR2 SASEGT. The CDR3 sequence is 18 residues long. Trimming took 4 bases from V and 4 from J; bases not matched to a gene: 15.

V gene TRBV3-1 (or the pseudogene TRBV3-2) combines with J gene TRBJ1-4; TRBD1 might be the D (5 bases). The CDR3 extends over 12 amino acids. V gave up 5 bases and J gave up 11 bases, with 12 bases separating them. CDR1 is LGHDT and CDR2 is YNNKEL in the germline V gene (reference sequence). The CDR3 DNA is TGTGCCAGCAGCGAGACAGAACCCAAACTGTTTTTT. Protein: CASSETEPKLFF.

A single count supports this clone. The chain has TRBV12-3 or TRBV12-4 and TRBJ2-7, with no clear D. The CDR3 is made up of 13 amino acids. V shed 5 bases and J shed 3 bases, with 11 bases lying between them. The CDR3 sequence is CASSPYDLYEQYF. CDR3 in DNA: TGTGCCAGCAGTCCCTACGATCTCTACGAGCAGTACTTC.

This chain uses TRBV6-5 with TRBJ1-1; no definite D call. In germline, CDR1 is MNHEY, CDR2 SVGAGI. The V and J ends lost 7 bases and 4 bases respectively, with 7 bases between them. The CDR3 is 11 amino acids. In DNA, the CDR3 is TGTGCCAGCACCGGAGGCACTGAAGCTTTCTTT. Its translation is CASTGGTEAFF.

The V gene is TRBV6-5, the J gene TRBJ1-3; TRBD1 aligns across 7 bases. This CDR3 is 16 amino acids long. Germline CDR1 is MNHEY and CDR2 is SVGAGI. J was trimmed by 6 bases and V by 0 bases; bases with no gene match: 8. As DNA, the CDR3 is TGTGCCAGCAGTTACTCATCGGGACAGCTTGTAAACACCATATATTTT. Residues: CASSYSSGQLVNTIYF.

The chain uses TRBV20-1 and TRBJ2-7; D gene uncertain. Germline CDR1 reads DFQATT; CDR2 reads SNEGSKA (reference sequence). The V gene lost 5 bases and the J gene lost 4 bases, with 9 bases spanning the gap. CDR3 length: 11 amino acids. CDR3 DNA: TGCAGTGCTCGTCAGAAGTACGAGCAGTACTTC. Amino acid sequence: CSARQKYEQYF.

The CDR3 sequence is CASSAETISNEKLFF. CDR3 bases: TGTGCCAGCAGTGCCGAAACTATATCTAATGAAAAACTGTTTTTT. J is TRBJ1-4 and V is TRBV25-1; no reliable D call. The CDR3 contains 15 residues. Germline loops: CDR1 MGHDK, CDR2 SYGVNS. With 4 bases removed from V and 3 bases from J, the gap between germline ends came to 12 bases.

V is TRBV13 and J is TRBJ2-5; the match to TRBD1 covers 7 bases. The CDR3 contains 18 residues. The J segment lost 3 bases and the V segment lost 5 bases, leaving 18 bases of the junction unmatched. In germline, CDR1 is PRHDT, CDR2 FYEKMQ (reference sequence). This chain's CDR3 is CASSLTRGPATYEETQYF. CDR3 sequence (DNA): TGTGCCAGCAGCCTAACGAGGGGGCCCGCTACTTATGAAGAGACCCAGTACTTC. The full variable domain, with the rest looked up from reference TRBV13 and TRBJ2-5, is AAGVIQSPRHLIKEKRETATLKCYPIPRHDTVYWYQQGPGQDPQFLISFYEKMQSDKGSIPDRFSAQQFSDYHSELNMSSLELGDSALYFCASSLTRGPATYEETQYFGPGTRLLVL.

The chain joins TRBV18 to TRBJ2-5; 7 nucleotides match TRBD2. This CDR3 contains 12 residues. CDR1 is KGHSH and CDR2 is LQKENI in the germline V gene. The V segment lost 5 bases and the J segment 4 bases; nucleotides outside the gene matches: 1. The CDR3 region has the DNA TGTGCCAGCTCATCTAGCGGAGAGACCCAGTACTTC. Amino acid sequence: CASSSSGETQYF.

The chain joins TRBV29-1 to TRBJ1-2, with 7 nucleotides matching TRBD1. The CDR3 consists of 11 residues. With 6 bases clipped from V and 8 bases from J, the junction kept 6 bases outside the gene matches. Germline-derived CDR1 and CDR2 are SQVTM and ANQGSEA. The CDR3 loop reads CSVATGVGYTF. CDR3 coding DNA: TGCAGCGTGGCCACAGGGGTCGGCTACACCTTC.

In this sample, this clone turned up once. The chain couples TRBV6-2 or TRBV6-3 to TRBJ2-2; D gene unclear. This CDR3 is 16 amino acids long. Germline V gene sequence: CDR1 MNHEY, CDR2 SVGEGT. The V gene lost 2 bases and the J gene lost 7 bases, with 17 bases spanning the gap. This chain's CDR3 is CASSYGSTARYGELFF. The CDR3 bases are TGTGCCAGCAGTTACGGTTCAACAGCTCGATACGGGGAGCTGTTTTTT.

The V call is TRBV2, the J call TRBJ2-2; maybe TRBD2 (5 bases). This CDR3 contains 14 residues. V lost 4 bases and J 5 bases, leaving 11 bases between the germline ends. Germline CDR1 and CDR2: SNHLY and FYNNEI. The CDR3 DNA is TGTGCCAGCAGTGGGGAGAGAGTTACCGGGGAGCTGTTTTTT. Residues: CASSGERVTGELFF. The full variable domain, in which reference TRBV2 and TRBJ2-2 provide the parts outside the CDR3, is EPEVTQTPSHQVTQMGQEVILRCVPISNHLYFYWYRQILGQKVEFLVSFYNNEISEKSEIFDDQFSVERPDGSNFTLKIRSTKLEDSAMYFCASSGERVTGELFFGEGSRLTVL.

This clone was observed once. The rearrangement joins TRBV7-9 to TRBJ2-1; TRBD2 aligns across 11 bases. The CDR3 loop spans 15 amino acids. Germline CDR1 SEHNR, CDR2 FQNEAQ (reference sequence). V was pared by 5 bases and J by 8 bases, with 8 bases of the junction left unmatched. The DNA of the CDR3 is TGTGCCAGCAGCGCGACTAGCGGGATTTACCATGAGCAGTTCTTC. Protein product: CASSATSGIYHEQFF.

This chain uses TRBV13 with TRBJ1-1; D uncertain. Germline V gene lookup returns CDR1 PRHDT and CDR2 FYEKMQ (reference sequence). V dropped 4 bases and J dropped 0 bases, with 6 bases sitting between them. This CDR3 comprises 13 residues. The CDR3 nucleotides are TGTGCCAGCAGCTCCCCAGTGAACACTGAAGCTTTCTTT. Protein: CASSSPVNTEAFF.

The chain combines TRBV9 with TRBJ1-1; D remains unclear. Germline CDR1 reads SGDLS; CDR2 reads YYNGEE. Trimming stripped 1 base from V and 4 bases from J, with 11 bases between. CDR3 length equals 14 residues. As DNA, the CDR3 is TGTGCCAGCAGCGTAATGTGGGAGGGCACTGAAGCTTTCTTT. It codes for CASSVMWEGTEAFF. Looking up the rest from reference TRBV9 and TRBJ1-1 gives the full variable domain: DSGVTQTPKHLITATGQRVTLRCSPRSGDLSVYWYQQSLDQGLQFLIQYYNGEERAKGNILERFSAQQFPDLHSELNLSSLELGDSALYFCASSVMWEGTEAFFGQGTRLTVV.

The chain carries TRBV23-1 and TRBJ1-4; TRBD1 matches at 8 bases. TRBV23-1 is an ORF, with its function uncertain. The V segment lost 11 bases and the J segment 8 bases; nucleotides outside the gene matches: 16. The length of the CDR3 is 15 residues. CDR3 nucleotide sequence: TGCGCCGAATCAGGGGGCGCAGGACTGGAGGAAAAACTGTTTTTT. It codes for CAESGGAGLEEKLFF.

The chain has TRBV7-2 and TRBJ1-1; 7 bases are shared with TRBD1. The CDR3 extends over 15 amino acids. Trimming at V came to 5 bases and at J to 4 bases, leaving 10 bases not matched to a gene. Germline V gene sequence: CDR1 SGHTA, CDR2 FQGNSA. DNA of the CDR3: TGTGCCAGCAGCCGGACGACAGGGCTAGGCACTGAAGCTTTCTTT. Its translation: CASSRTTGLGTEAFF.

V and J are TRBV6-2 or TRBV6-3 and TRBJ1-2, with TRBD1 identical over 7 bases. Per germline, CDR1 MNHEY and CDR2 SVGEGT. V shed 2 bases and J 7 bases; nucleotides not matched to a gene: 16. The CDR3 is made up of 17 amino acids. CDR3 in amino acids: CASSYPPSTGFFGGYTF. CDR3 bases: TGTGCCAGCAGTTACCCCCCTTCGACAGGGTTCTTCGGTGGCTACACCTTC.

The V call is TRBV6-2 or TRBV6-3, the J call TRBJ2-7; TRBD1 is a possible D gene (5 bases). There are 12 residues in the CDR3. V was trimmed by 6 bases and J by 4 bases, leaving 10 bases between them. Germline V gene sequence: CDR1 MNHEY, CDR2 SVGEGT. The CDR3 protein is CASSLPGYEQYF. DNA of the CDR3: TGTGCCAGCAGCCTTCCAGGGTACGAGCAGTACTTC.

The chain links TRBV4-2 to TRBJ2-7; 9 bases are a match to TRBD1. Germline values: CDR1 LGHNA, CDR2 YNFKEQ. The V segment lost 4 bases and the J segment 4 bases; nucleotides outside the gene matches: 8. This CDR3 comprises 15 residues. DNA for the CDR3: TGTGCCAGCAGCCTACAGACACAGGGGGCGTACGAGCAGTACTTC. Translated, it gives CASSLQTQGAYEQYF.

This chain joins TRBV6-5 and TRBJ2-1; 9 bases fit TRBD2. J was trimmed by 3 bases and V by 4 bases; bases with no gene match: 7. Germline lookup yields CDR1 MNHEY and CDR2 SVGAGI. This CDR3 region has 16 residues. The CDR3 loop reads CASSSRLAVNYNEQFF. As DNA, the CDR3 is TGTGCCAGCAGTTCGAGACTAGCGGTAAACTACAATGAGCAGTTCTTC.

The chain links TRBV7-8 to TRBJ2-7; tentatively, D is TRBD2 (6 bases). The CDR3 length is 20 residues. The germline CDR1 and CDR2 sequences are SGHVS and FQNEAQ. The germline V and J ends were trimmed by 2 bases and 3 bases, with 29 bases remaining between them. CDR3 loop: CASSLTTSLSGRQRRYEQYF. DNA for the CDR3: TGTGCCAGCAGCTTAACAACGAGCCTGTCCGGGAGACAGCGCCGCTACGAGCAGTACTTC.

The chain is built from TRBV11-3 and TRBJ2-3; TRBD2 aligns across 7 bases. This CDR3 spans 14 amino acids. Per germline, CDR1 SGHNT and CDR2 YENEEA. With 4 bases clipped from V and 5 bases from J, the junction kept 6 bases outside the gene matches. CDR3 sequence: CASSWGREGDTQYF. CDR3 bases: TGTGCCAGCAGCTGGGGCAGGGAGGGAGATACGCAGTATTTT. Combining the CDR3 with reference TRBV11-3 and TRBJ2-3 gives the whole variable domain EAGVVQSPRYKIIEKKQPVAFWCNPISGHNTLYWYLQNLGQGPELLIRYENEEAVDDSQLPKDRFSAERLKGVDSTLKIQPAELGDSAVYLCASSWGREGDTQYFGPGTRLTVL.